These 14 T cell receptor beta chains were all obtained from the same sample, sequenced in a study of shared clonotypes between healthy human individuals. TCRdb's table, derived via immunoSEQ multiplex PCR, lists solely in-frame clones and lacks some. The sample includes nearly 600,000 clones, nearly 97% seen only once; the top ten take around 0.097%. The naive CD8 population came from CD45RO-negative cells selected for CCR7, without terminally differentiated effector memory CD45RA+ cells. The sample comprised naive CD8+ T cells sorted from blood. Source of these receptors: a woman aged 25 to 39 in good health.

V is TRBV28 and J is TRBJ2-2; 7 nucleotides match TRBD2. CDR1 is MDHEN, CDR2 SYDVKM, per germline. The CDR3 extends over 15 amino acids. V was pared by 3 bases and J by 0 bases, with 1 base of the junction left unmatched. The CDR3 DNA reads as TGTGCCAGCAGTTTTGCGGGAGCGAACACCGGGGAGCTGTTTTTT. Its translation: CASSFAGANTGELFF.

The chain has TRBV29-1 and TRBJ2-1; D call uncertain. CDR1 and CDR2 (germline): SQVTM, ANQGSEA. This CDR3 has 12 residues. V was pared by 5 bases and J by 0 bases, with 5 bases between. The CDR3 here is CSVQSSYNEQFF. CDR3 nucleotides: TGCAGCGTTCAAAGCTCCTACAATGAGCAGTTCTTC.

This clone was seen just once. The CDR3 region is CSVLGQGEVYEQYF. The CDR3, as DNA: TGCAGCGTTCTAGGACAGGGCGAAGTCTACGAGCAGTACTTC. This chain connects TRBV29-1 to TRBJ2-7; 8 positions agree with TRBD1. With 5 bases clipped from V and 3 bases from J, the junction kept 9 bases outside the gene matches. Germline assignment: CDR1 SQVTM and CDR2 ANQGSEA. The length of the CDR3 is 14 residues.

The chain couples TRBV29-1 to TRBJ1-1; D is ambiguous. The CDR3 consists of 13 residues. Germline V gives CDR1 SQVTM, CDR2 ANQGSEA. Trimming cost V 4 bases and J 0 bases, with 9 bases left between them. CDR3 nucleotide sequence: TGCAGCGTTGTACTAGGGATGAACACTGAAGCTTTCTTT. Translating gives CSVVLGMNTEAFF.

This chain links TRBV7-8 with TRBJ1-2, with D maybe TRBD1 (5 bases). The length of the CDR3 is 14 residues. Looked up from germline, CDR1 is SGHVS and CDR2 is FQNEAQ. V lost 5 bases and J 8 bases, leaving 18 bases between the germline ends. CDR3 coding DNA: TGTGCCAGCAGCCCCCGGGGCCTTGGGGAAGGCTACACCTTC. It translates to CASSPRGLGEGYTF.

J is TRBJ2-5 and V is TRBV6-5, with 7 bases lining up with TRBD2. The J call is in doubt because the DNA end fits TRBJ2-7 better. This CDR3 comprises 14 residues. Germline lookup yields CDR1 MNHEY and CDR2 SVGAGI. The CDR3 DNA is TGTGCCAGCAAATCTAGCGGTAGCTCCTACGAGCAGTACTTC. Translation: CASKSSGSSYEQYF.

This chain uses TRBV11-2 with TRBJ2-7; 10 bases are shared with TRBD2. The CDR3 length is 15 residues. CDR1 is SGHAT, CDR2 FQNNGV, per germline. The ends lost 5 bases at V and 2 bases at J; junction bases unmatched: 6. CDR3 DNA sequence: TGTGCCAGCAGCCGAACTAGCGGGAACGCCTACGAGCAGTACTTC. It is translated as CASSRTSGNAYEQYF.

V and J are TRBV9 and TRBJ2-2, with D perhaps given as TRBD1 or TRBD2 (5 bases each). V shed 4 bases and J shed 6 bases, with 16 bases lying between them. The CDR3 totals 15 residues. From germline, CDR1 is SGDLS and CDR2 YYNGEE. This CDR3 is CASSPQGWDPGELFF. CDR3 bases: TGTGCCAGCAGCCCCCAAGGATGGGACCCCGGGGAGCTGTTTTTT.

The chain links TRBV6-1 to TRBJ2-7; possible D gene TRBD1, 6 bases. Germline V gives CDR1 MNHNS, CDR2 SASEGT. The germline V and J ends were trimmed by 2 bases and 5 bases, with 16 bases remaining between them. The CDR3 is made up of 15 amino acids. Here the CDR3 DNA reads TGTGCCAGCAGTGAACTGTTGGGGGCGAGGGACGAGCAGTACTTC. Residues: CASSELLGARDEQYF.

This clone was seen once. The chain recombines TRBV7-6 with TRBJ2-7; 12 bases match TRBD1. CDR1 and CDR2 from the germline V gene are SGHVS and FNYEAQ. Trimming at V came to 4 bases and at J to 4 bases, leaving 11 bases not matched to a gene. This CDR3 region has 17 residues. The CDR3 sequence is CASSSSRDRGRWYEQYF. CDR3 nucleotide sequence: TGTGCCAGCAGCTCGTCCCGGGACAGGGGGCGGTGGTACGAGCAGTACTTC.

On this clone: The identical CDR3 is also encoded by other nucleotide sequences in the sample. CDR3 loop: CASSIRDRGTEAFF. CDR3 in DNA: TGTGCCAGTAGTATCCGGGACAGGGGGACTGAAGCTTTCTTT. This chain connects TRBV19 to TRBJ1-1; 11 bases match TRBD1. V was pared by 3 bases and J by 5 bases, with 2 bases of the junction left unmatched. The CDR3 totals 14 residues. CDR1 is LNHDA and CDR2 is SQIVND in the germline V gene (reference sequence).

J is TRBJ1-1 and V is TRBV27, with TRBD1 identical over 8 bases. J lost 5 bases, V lost 5 bases, and 7 bases had no gene match. Germline CDR1 reads MNHEY; CDR2 reads SMNVEV (reference sequence). The CDR3 is 14 residues long. The CDR3: CASSAFQGATEAFF. In DNA form, the CDR3 reads TGTGCCAGCAGTGCCTTCCAGGGGGCAACTGAAGCTTTCTTT.

The V gene is TRBV7-6, the J gene TRBJ2-1, with 8 bases matching TRBD2. V shed 5 bases, J shed 7 bases, and the junction held 7 bases outside the gene matches. CDR3 size: 14 residues. Germline V gives CDR1 SGHVS, CDR2 FNYEAQ. The CDR3 bases are TGTGCCAGCAGCCCGGGAGGGCCAGGAAATGAGCAGTTCTTC. It codes for CASSPGGPGNEQFF.

The CDR3 DNA is TGTGCCAGCAGGAGGGCGGGGGGCGAGCAGTACTTC. Residues: CASRRAGGEQYF. The rearrangement links TRBV2 to TRBJ2-7, with TRBD2 matching over 8 bases. The CDR3 length is 12 residues. CDR1 is SNHLY and CDR2 is FYNNEI in the germline V gene. After removal of 6 bases from V and 6 bases from J, the junction contained 4 bases not matched to a gene.